Below, 27 T cell receptor beta chains from the same sample are listed, as sequenced in a study of blood T cells in healthy people across ages. A J-beta primer mix and a sample-barcoded 5' primer were used in a second PCR of about 7 to 12 cycles. From the 5' RACE reads, TCRdb called clonotypes with MiXCR, one entry per CDR3 protein. This sample has about 1.5 million distinct CDR3 sequences, with under 55% found just once. The source material was blood. Source of these receptors: a woman younger than 35 in good health.

This clonotype was seen more than once but under ten times. The genes are TRBV10-3 and TRBJ1-2, with TRBD1 as a possible D gene (5 bases). The CDR3 extends over 12 amino acids. Germline CDR1 reads ENHRY; CDR2 reads SYGVKD. V gave up 11 bases and J gave up 8 bases, with 18 bases separating them. The CDR3 loop is CAVGAVPGGYTF. In DNA form, the CDR3 reads TGTGCCGTAGGGGCGGTCCCTGGCGGCTACACCTTC.

CDR3: CASSPRQGDGEQYF. CDR3 in DNA: TGCGCCAGCAGCCCTCGACAGGGTGACGGCGAGCAGTACTTC. The chain is built from TRBV5-1 and TRBJ2-5, with 7 bases fitting TRBD1. The J call is doubtful: the DNA matches TRBJ2-7 better. Per the germline V gene, CDR1 is SGHRS and CDR2 is YFSETQ. The CDR3 covers 14 residues.

The chain couples TRBV21-1 to TRBJ2-3; the table calls TRBD2, which could not be checked here. TRBV21-1 is deemed a pseudogene. The CDR3 is 17 residues long. The CDR3 loop reads CASSSLMLREIPDTQYF. As DNA, the CDR3 is TGTGCCAGCAGTTCTCTGATGTTGCGGGAGATCCCAGATACGCAGTATTTT.

This clonotype was recorded a few times. This chain connects TRBV29-1 to TRBJ1-1; D is unclear. CDR1 and CDR2 from the germline V gene are SQVTM and ANQGSEA. Trimming shortened V by 4 bases and J by 5 bases, and 11 bases separated the two germline ends. The CDR3 covers 12 residues. CDR3 region: CSVVARKTEAFF. The CDR3 coding sequence is TGCAGCGTTGTAGCCAGAAAGACTGAAGCTTTCTTT.

The rearrangement joins TRBV28 to TRBJ2-7; 8 bases are shared with TRBD2. The CDR3 is 14 amino acids. V dropped 5 bases and J dropped 7; count of bases not matched to a gene: 10. Germline V gene data show CDR1 as MDHEN and CDR2 as SYDVKM. The CDR3 loop is CASSPSGLKNEQYF. The CDR3 nucleotides are TGTGCCAGCAGTCCTAGCGGGTTGAAGAATGAGCAGTACTTC. The full variable domain, completed using reference TRBV28 and TRBJ2-7, is DVKVTQSSRYLVKRTGEKVFLECVQDMDHENMFWYRQDPGLGLRLIYFSYDVKMKEKGDIPEGYSVSREKKERFSLILESASTNQTSMYLCASSPSGLKNEQYFGPGTRLTVT.

In this sample, this clonotype turned up a few times. V usage is TRBV4-1 and J usage is TRBJ2-7, with D maybe TRBD2 (6 bases). V lost 1 base to trimming and J lost 0 bases, with 16 bases between them. There are 17 residues in the CDR3. Germline V gives CDR1 MGHRA, CDR2 YSYEKL. The CDR3 loop is CASSQGAGRTNSYEQYF. The DNA for the CDR3 is TGCGCCAGCAGCCAAGGGGCGGGCAGGACTAACTCCTACGAGCAGTACTTC.

This chain connects TRBV12-3 or TRBV12-4 to TRBJ2-3; D is unresolved. The V gene lost 5 bases and the J gene lost 7 bases, with 13 bases spanning the gap. The CDR3 totals 13 residues. The chain's CDR3 is CASSASRRNTQYF. The DNA for the CDR3 is TGTGCCAGCAGTGCCTCACGGAGAAATACGCAGTATTTT.

This clonotype was recorded a few times. This chain links TRBV4-1 with TRBJ1-1; weak D call: TRBD1 (6 bases). Trimming shortened V by 3 bases and J by 5 bases, and 13 bases separated the two germline ends. Germline V gene data show CDR1 as MGHRA and CDR2 as YSYEKL. The CDR3 covers 14 residues. This CDR3 reads CASSQPGERTEAFF. The DNA for the CDR3 is TGCGCCAGCAGCCAGCCAGGGGAACGGACTGAAGCTTTCTTT.

The chain links TRBV3-1 to TRBJ2-2; TRBD2 matches 14 bases. The germline V gene encodes CDR1 LGHDT and CDR2 YNNKEL (reference sequence). V lost 4 bases, J lost 3 bases, and 4 bases stayed unmatched. CDR3 size: 17 residues. This CDR3 reads CASSRPGLAGDTGELFF. The CDR3 bases are TGTGCCAGCAGCCGTCCGGGACTAGCGGGAGACACCGGGGAGCTGTTTTTT.

This clonotype was observed at least ten times. The chain uses TRBV12-3 or TRBV12-4 and TRBJ2-3; D not certain. The CDR3 runs to 13 residues. The germline V and J ends were trimmed by 2 bases and 0 bases, with 3 bases remaining between them. CDR3 nucleotides: TGTGCCAGCAGTTTACACAGCACAGATACGCAGTATTTT. Translated, it gives CASSLHSTDTQYF.

The rearrangement joins TRBV28 to TRBJ1-5, with TRBD1 as a possible D gene (5 bases). CDR1 is MDHEN and CDR2 is SYDVKM in the germline V gene. There are 17 residues in the CDR3. The V gene lost 4 bases and the J gene lost 0 bases, with 16 bases spanning the gap. CDR3 sequence: CASSSSTASYSNQPQHF. Written as DNA, the CDR3 is TGTGCCAGCAGTTCATCGACAGCCAGTTATAGCAATCAGCCCCAGCATTTT.

This clonotype was counted a few times. The CDR3 bases are TGTGCCACCAGCAGAGATACAGGTTCCGATCAGCCCCAGCATTTT. The encoded protein is CATSRDTGSDQPQHF. J is TRBJ1-5 and V is TRBV15; D possibly corresponds to TRBD1 (5 bases). CDR1 and CDR2 from the germline V gene are LNHNV and YYDKDF (reference sequence). With 0 bases removed from V and 5 bases from J, the gap between germline ends came to 11 bases. The CDR3 spans 15 residues. Based on the CDR3 plus reference TRBV15 and TRBJ1-5, the full variable domain is DAMVIQNPRYQVTQFGKPVTLSCSQTLNHNVMYWYQQKSSQAPKLLFHYYDKDFNNEADTPDNFQSRRPNTSFCFLDIRSPGLGDTAMYLCATSRDTGSDQPQHFGDGTRLSIL.

The genes are TRBV4-2 and TRBJ2-2; no reliable D call. Germline V CDR1 and CDR2: LGHNA, YNFKEQ. This CDR3 is built from 15 residues. Trimming took off 3 bases at V and 0 bases at J, with 8 bases between the two ends. The CDR3 DNA sequence: TGTGCCAGCAGCCAGGCAGATACGAACACCGGGGAGCTGTTTTTT. Encoded protein: CASSQADTNTGELFF.

In its sample, this clonotype was seen a few times. This chain joins TRBV9 and TRBJ2-7; 9 bases fit TRBD2. The CDR3 sequence is 15 residues long. After removal of 3 bases from V and 2 bases from J, the junction contained 6 bases not matched to a gene. Germline V gene lookup returns CDR1 SGDLS and CDR2 YYNGEE. The DNA of the CDR3 is TGTGCCAGCAGCGCTCGACTAGCGGCCCCCTACGAGCAGTACTTC. As protein: CASSARLAAPYEQYF.

This chain joins TRBV7-2 and TRBJ2-6; D not resolved. Trimming left V 1 base short and J 0 bases short, with 7 bases between. Per the germline V gene, CDR1 is SGHTA and CDR2 is FQGNSA. The CDR3 covers 16 residues. This CDR3 reads CASSLEGASGANVLTF. In DNA form, the CDR3 reads TGTGCCAGCAGCTTAGAAGGCGCCTCTGGGGCCAACGTCCTGACTTTC.

The chain is built from TRBV7-2 and TRBJ1-5; D unresolved. V was pared by 3 bases and J by 7 bases, with 7 bases between. The V gene's germline CDR1 is SGHTA and CDR2 FQGNSA. CDR3 size: 12 residues. CDR3 sequence reads: CTSSFDGQPQHF. As DNA, the CDR3 is TGTACCAGCAGCTTCGACGGACAGCCCCAGCATTTT.

V and J are TRBV10-3 and TRBJ2-3; 10 bases match TRBD1. Losses at the gene ends were 6 bases for V and 0 bases for J; bases not matched to a gene: 0. Germline V gene data show CDR1 as ENHRY and CDR2 as SYGVKD. The CDR3 sequence is 14 residues long. CDR3 nucleotide sequence: TGTGCCATCAGGGGACAGGGGAGCACAGATACGCAGTATTTT. Translation gives CAIRGQGSTDTQYF.

The chain combines TRBV12-3 or TRBV12-4 with TRBJ1-5; D uncertain. The germline V and J ends were trimmed by 6 bases and 3 bases, with 9 bases remaining between them. This CDR3 spans 13 amino acids. The CDR3 nucleotides are TGTGCCAGCAGCCTGGATCACAATCAGCCCCAGCATTTT. Encoded protein: CASSLDHNQPQHF.

The V and J genes are TRBV20-1 and TRBJ2-1, with TRBD2 matching 8 bases. The V segment lost 5 bases and the J segment 4 bases; nucleotides outside the gene matches: 10. CDR1 is DFQATT and CDR2 is SNEGSKA in the germline V gene (reference sequence). The CDR3 covers 15 residues. Here the CDR3 reads CSASGAGRGYNEQFF. As DNA, the CDR3 is TGCAGTGCTTCCGGGGCCGGGAGGGGGTACAATGAGCAGTTCTTC.

The rearrangement uses TRBV6-5 and TRBJ2-4; maybe TRBD1 (6 bases). Near its end, the DNA agrees better with TRBJ2-7, so the J call may be wrong. The CDR3 consists of 13 residues. Per the germline V gene, CDR1 is MNHEY and CDR2 is SVGAGI. CDR3 protein: CASSYSRGLEQYF. The CDR3 region has the DNA TGTGCCAGCAGTTACTCCAGGGGTCTCGAGCAGTACTTC.

The chain recombines TRBV18 with TRBJ2-7; the D gene could be TRBD1 or TRBD2 (5 bases each). The CDR3 has 15 residues. Germline V gives CDR1 KGHSH, CDR2 LQKENI. The V end lost 1 base, the J end lost 3 bases, and 13 bases lay between the germline ends. CDR3: CASSPRRDRYYEQYF. The CDR3, as DNA: TGTGCCAGCTCACCACGACGGGACCGATACTACGAGCAGTACTTC.

The J gene is TRBJ2-3, the V gene TRBV20-1; no clear D. V lost 3 bases and J lost 0, with 16 bases in between. The CDR3 is 16 amino acids. CDR1 is DFQATT and CDR2 is SNEGSKA in the germline V gene (reference sequence). This chain's CDR3 is CSAREDLYQSTDTQYF. CDR3 in DNA: TGCAGTGCTAGGGAAGATTTGTATCAAAGCACAGATACGCAGTATTTT.

This clonotype has a handful of counts. The CDR3 is CASSLVTGFAMYEQYF. The CDR3 coding sequence is TGCGCCAGCAGCTTGGTCACAGGGTTTGCTATGTACGAGCAGTACTTC. The chain recombines TRBV5-1 with TRBJ2-7; D is possibly TRBD1 (6 bases). The length of the CDR3 is 16 residues. The V end lost 0 bases, the J end lost 4 bases, and 17 bases lay between the germline ends. Germline-derived CDR1 and CDR2 are SGHRS and YFSETQ.

J is TRBJ1-2 and V is TRBV5-6; no clear D gene. Deletions cut 1 base from V and 1 base from J, with 8 bases between. The length of the CDR3 is 14 residues. Germline V CDR1 and CDR2: SGHDT, YYEEEE. CDR3 sequence (DNA): TGTGCCAGCAGCTTGAATCCGGATAACTATGGCTACACCTTC. As protein: CASSLNPDNYGYTF.

About this clonotype: The junction departs from the called germline gene at one end, perhaps through a read error. The J gene is TRBJ1-5, the V gene TRBV4-3; no firm D call. CDR1 and CDR2 from the germline V gene are LGHNA and YSLEER. This CDR3 is built from 14 residues. CDR3 sequence: CASNQDQGFQPQHF. In nucleotides, the CDR3 is TGCGCCAGCAACCAAGACCAAGGGTTTCAGCCCCAGCATTTT.

The chain joins TRBV7-8 to TRBJ2-1, with 14 bases identical to TRBD2. From germline, CDR1 is SGHVS and CDR2 FQNEAQ. V lost 3 bases and J lost 2; bases outside the gene matches: 3. The length of the CDR3 is 17 residues. CDR3 sequence: CASSFGTSGRTYNEQFF. CDR3 in DNA: TGTGCCAGCAGCTTCGGGACTAGCGGGAGAACCTACAATGAGCAGTTCTTC.

DNA for the CDR3: TGTGCCACCAGTGCCGGGGACAGGGGGTTATCAGAGACCCAGTACTTC. It codes for CATSAGDRGLSETQYF. The chain couples TRBV24-1 to TRBJ2-5; 11 nucleotides align to TRBD1. With 5 bases clipped from V and 4 bases from J, the junction kept 8 bases outside the gene matches. CDR3 length: 16 amino acids. From germline, CDR1 is KGHDR and CDR2 SFDVKD.